One T cell receptor beta chain is described in this entry. This sample was taken from a study of blood T cell repertoires in COVID-19. Germline-derived CDR1 and CDR2 are MNHEY and SVGAGI. V lost 7 bases, J lost 7 bases, and 16 bases lay in between. This CDR3 has 13 amino acids. Generated by immunoSEQ multiplex PCR, the TCRdb table keeps only in-frame clones and is missing some. The sample yields 230,000 or so clones, roughly four fifths seen once. The source is a man aged 50 or older who had recovered from COVID-19. Sequenced: PBMCs or T cells enriched from blood (not recorded which). The chain carries TRBV6-5 and TRBJ1-1, with no clear D. CDR3 sequence reads: CASTLPSEDEAFF. As DNA, the CDR3 is TGTGCCAGCACCCTCCCGTCGGAGGATGAAGCTTTCTTT.